This T cell receptor beta chain was recorded in a study of blood T cell repertoires in COVID-19. Those enrolled, adults aged roughly 18 to 100 years, came from under 25 US areas. Each participant's cohort was designated according to participant-reported clinical history. V dropped 2 bases and J dropped 1 base, with 7 bases sitting between them. CDR3 length: 14 residues. CDR1 is MNHEY, CDR2 SMNVEV, per germline (reference sequence). In the original analysis: Reference gene primer amplification gave estimated nucleated cell counts. Measured with immunoSEQ multiplex PCR; TCRdb has only the in-frame clones, and not every one. For V, J and clone size, that table is used; D and trimming come from the DNA. The sample lists hundreds of thousands of clones, 75% to 90% seen once, with around 0.85% in the top ten.

J is TRBJ2-3 and V is TRBV27; perhaps TRBD2 as D (5 bases). This receptor was identified in a man in his fifties or sixties who had been exposed to COVID-19. The sample consisted of PBMCs or T cells enriched from blood (not recorded which). CDR3 loop: CASSLNGGTDTQYF. DNA of the CDR3: TGTGCCAGCAGTTTAAACGGGGGCACAGATACGCAGTATTTT.